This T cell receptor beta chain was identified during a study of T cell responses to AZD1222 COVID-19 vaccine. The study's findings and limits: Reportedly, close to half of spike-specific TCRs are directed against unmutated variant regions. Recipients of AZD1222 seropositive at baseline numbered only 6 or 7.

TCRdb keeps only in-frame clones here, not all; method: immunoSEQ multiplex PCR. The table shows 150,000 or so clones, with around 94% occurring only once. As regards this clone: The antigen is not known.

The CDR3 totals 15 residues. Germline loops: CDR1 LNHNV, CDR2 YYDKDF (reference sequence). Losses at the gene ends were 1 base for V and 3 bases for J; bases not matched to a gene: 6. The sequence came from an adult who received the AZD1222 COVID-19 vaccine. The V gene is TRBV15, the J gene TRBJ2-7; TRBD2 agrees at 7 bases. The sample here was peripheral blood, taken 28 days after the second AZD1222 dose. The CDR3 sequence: CATSRVTSVFYEQYF. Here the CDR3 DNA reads TGTGCCACCAGCAGAGTTACTAGCGTTTTCTACGAGCAGTACTTC.